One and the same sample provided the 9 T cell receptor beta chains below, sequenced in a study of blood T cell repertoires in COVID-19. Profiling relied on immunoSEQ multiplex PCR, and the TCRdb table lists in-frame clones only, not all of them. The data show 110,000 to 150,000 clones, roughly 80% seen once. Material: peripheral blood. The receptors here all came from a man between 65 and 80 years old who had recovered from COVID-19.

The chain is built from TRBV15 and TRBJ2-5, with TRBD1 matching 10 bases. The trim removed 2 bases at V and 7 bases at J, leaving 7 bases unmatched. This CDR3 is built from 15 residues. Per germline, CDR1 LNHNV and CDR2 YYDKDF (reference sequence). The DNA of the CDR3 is TGTGCCACCAGCAGAACGACAGGGGGCCTACGGACCCAGTACTTC. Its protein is CATSRTTGGLRTQYF.

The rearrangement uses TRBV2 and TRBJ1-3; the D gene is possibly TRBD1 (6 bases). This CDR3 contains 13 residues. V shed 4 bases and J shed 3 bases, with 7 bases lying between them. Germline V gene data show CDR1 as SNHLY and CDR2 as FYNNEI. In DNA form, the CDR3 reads TGTGCCAGCAGTGCGGACAGTGGAAACACCATATATTTT. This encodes CASSADSGNTIYF.

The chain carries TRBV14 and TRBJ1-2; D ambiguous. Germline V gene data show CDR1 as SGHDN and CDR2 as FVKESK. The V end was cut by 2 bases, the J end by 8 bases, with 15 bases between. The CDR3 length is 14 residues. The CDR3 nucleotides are TGTGCCAGCAGCCAACACACCGACATATCCGGCTACACCTTC. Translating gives CASSQHTDISGYTF.

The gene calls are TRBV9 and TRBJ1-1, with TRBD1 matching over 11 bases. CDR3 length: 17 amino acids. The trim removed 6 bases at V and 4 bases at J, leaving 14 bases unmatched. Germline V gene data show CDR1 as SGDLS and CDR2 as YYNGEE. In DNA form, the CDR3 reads TGTGCCAGCAACCCTTTAGGACAGGGGGCGATAGGCACTGAAGCTTTCTTT. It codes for CASNPLGQGAIGTEAFF. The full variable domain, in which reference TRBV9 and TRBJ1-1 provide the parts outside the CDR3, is DSGVTQTPKHLITATGQRVTLRCSPRSGDLSVYWYQQSLDQGLQFLIQYYNGEERAKGNILERFSAQQFPDLHSELNLSSLELGDSALYFCASNPLGQGAIGTEAFFGQGTRLTVV.

CDR3 nucleotide sequence: TGTGCCAGCAGTTCCGCGGGCTCCTACGAGCAGTACTTC. Protein: CASSSAGSYEQYF. The V gene is TRBV27, the J gene TRBJ2-7, with D tentatively TRBD2 (5 bases). The CDR3 covers 13 residues. Per the germline V gene, CDR1 is MNHEY and CDR2 is SMNVEV (reference sequence). V lost 4 bases to trimming and J lost 0 bases, with 7 bases between them.

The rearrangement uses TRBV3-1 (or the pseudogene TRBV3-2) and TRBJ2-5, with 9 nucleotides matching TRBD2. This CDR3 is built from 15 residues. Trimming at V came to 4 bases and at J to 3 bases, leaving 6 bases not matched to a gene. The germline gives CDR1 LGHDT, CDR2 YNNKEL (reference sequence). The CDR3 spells CASSLRTSEKETQYF. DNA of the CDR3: TGTGCCAGCAGCCTTCGGACTAGCGAGAAAGAGACCCAGTACTTC.

DNA of the CDR3: TGTGCCAGCAGCGTGGAGGGGGGGCACACTGAAGCTTTCTTT. This translates into CASSVEGGHTEAFF. The rearrangement uses TRBV9 and TRBJ1-1, with a possible D match to TRBD1 (6 bases). Germline V lookup: CDR1 SGDLS, CDR2 YYNGEE. The CDR3 contains 14 residues. The ends were cut back, 2 bases at V and 3 bases at J, with 11 bases in the middle.

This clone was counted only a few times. This CDR3 reads CASSPTGTSDSYEQYF. The CDR3, as DNA: TGTGCCAGCAGCCCTACGGGGACTAGCGACTCCTACGAGCAGTACTTC. V and J are TRBV9 and TRBJ2-7, with TRBD2 identical over 10 bases. Germline CDR1 reads SGDLS; CDR2 reads YYNGEE. The CDR3 covers 16 residues. After removal of 4 bases from V and 0 bases from J, the junction contained 7 bases not matched to a gene. Full variable domain (rest looked up from reference TRBV9 and TRBJ2-7): DSGVTQTPKHLITATGQRVTLRCSPRSGDLSVYWYQQSLDQGLQFLIQYYNGEERAKGNILERFSAQQFPDLHSELNLSSLELGDSALYFCASSPTGTSDSYEQYFGPGTRLTVT.

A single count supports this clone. CDR3 sequence reads: CATSRDSNTGELFF. The CDR3 coding sequence is TGTGCCACCAGCCGGGACAGCAACACCGGGGAGCTGTTTTTT. V and J are TRBV24-1 and TRBJ2-2; 7 bases align to TRBD1. This CDR3 region has 14 residues. Germline V gene data show CDR1 as KGHDR and CDR2 as SFDVKD. V was pared by 7 bases and J by 2 bases, with 3 bases of the junction left unmatched.